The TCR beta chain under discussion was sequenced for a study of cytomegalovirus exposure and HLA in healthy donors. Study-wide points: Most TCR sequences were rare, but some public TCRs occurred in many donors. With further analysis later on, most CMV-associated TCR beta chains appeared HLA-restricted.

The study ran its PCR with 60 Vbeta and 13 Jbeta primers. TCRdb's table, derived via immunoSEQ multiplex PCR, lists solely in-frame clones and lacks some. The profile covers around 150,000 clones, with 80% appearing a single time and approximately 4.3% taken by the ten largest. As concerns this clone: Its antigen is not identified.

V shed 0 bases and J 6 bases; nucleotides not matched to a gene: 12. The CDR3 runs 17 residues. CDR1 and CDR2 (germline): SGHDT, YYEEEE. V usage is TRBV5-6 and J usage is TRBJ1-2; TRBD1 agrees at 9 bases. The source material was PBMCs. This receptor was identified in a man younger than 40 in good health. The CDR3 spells CASSLGWEQGAVHGYTF. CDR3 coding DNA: TGTGCCAGCAGCTTGGGATGGGAACAGGGGGCTGTCCATGGCTACACCTTC.